The 16 T cell receptor beta chains below were found in one sample sequenced in a study of blood T cell repertoires in COVID-19. Produced via immunoSEQ multiplex PCR; TCRdb's table is partial and in-frame only. This table has over 350,000 clones, 86% appearing once. Sequenced sample: peripheral blood. Source of these receptors: a woman aged 25-40 years with active or convalescent COVID-19.

This clone was seen more than once but under ten times. This chain connects TRBV21-1 to TRBJ1-5; no check of the table's D call, TRBD1, against the DNA was made. TRBV21-1 is a recognized pseudogene. This CDR3 region has 18 residues. CDR3 in DNA: TGTGCCAGCAGCAAAGGGGGGGACAGGGGGCCTCAAAATCAGCCCCAGCATTTT. It codes for CASSKGGDRGPQNQPQHF.

The chain carries TRBV19 and TRBJ1-5, with TRBD1 matching 7 bases. Looked up from germline, CDR1 is LNHDA and CDR2 is SQIVND (reference sequence). The trim removed 6 bases at V and 2 bases at J, leaving 7 bases unmatched. This CDR3 is built from 15 residues. The CDR3 region has the DNA TGTGCCAGTAGCCAGACAGGGAACGGCAATCAGCCCCAGCATTTT. Translating gives CASSQTGNGNQPQHF. The variable domain in full, completed from reference TRBV19 and TRBJ1-5, reads DGGITQSPKYLFRKEGQNVTLSCEQNLNHDAMYWYRQDPGQGLRLIYYSQIVNDFQKGDIAEGYSVSREKKESFPLTVTSAQKNPTAFYLCASSQTGNGNQPQHFGDGTRLSIL.

The chain's CDR3 is CASSLGTGGAAFF. CDR3 coding DNA: TGTGCCAGCAGCTTAGGTACAGGGGGCGCGGCTTTCTTT. The rearrangement joins TRBV7-8 to TRBJ1-1; 9 nucleotides align to TRBD1. Unmatched junction bases numbered 5, after V lost 1 base and J lost 11 bases. Per germline, CDR1 SGHVS and CDR2 FQNEAQ. The CDR3 runs 13 residues. Complete variable domain (other parts from reference TRBV7-8 and TRBJ1-1): GAGVSQSPRYKVAKRGQDVALRCDPISGHVSLFWYQQALGQGPEFLTYFQNEAQLDKSGLPSDRFFAERPEGSVSTLKIQRTQQEDSAVYLCASSLGTGGAAFFGQGTRLTVV.

This chain uses TRBV12-3 or TRBV12-4 with TRBJ2-1, with D perhaps matching TRBD1 (6 bases). The CDR3 has 12 residues. Trimming pared 6 bases from V and 8 bases from J, leaving 11 bases between. CDR3 nucleotides: TGTGCCAGCAGGCAGGGGTTGGATGAGCAGTTCTTC. It is translated as CASRQGLDEQFF.

V is TRBV25-1 and J is TRBJ2-7; 10 bases are a match to TRBD2. Germline-derived CDR1 and CDR2 are MGHDK and SYGVNS. After removal of 4 bases from V and 5 bases from J, the junction contained 14 bases not matched to a gene. This CDR3 contains 17 residues. This CDR3 reads CASSAFTVLAGDHEQYF. The DNA for the CDR3 is TGTGCCAGCAGTGCCTTTACGGTCCTAGCGGGAGATCACGAGCAGTACTTC.

The chain combines TRBV6-6 with TRBJ2-3, with 8 bases lining up with TRBD1. Trimming removed 5 bases from V and 4 bases from J; junction bases left unmatched: 14. The CDR3 sequence is 17 residues long. The germline CDR1 and CDR2 sequences are MNHNY and SVGAGI (reference sequence). This CDR3 reads CASSPRRGAGGADTQYF. Written as DNA, the CDR3 is TGTGCCAGCAGTCCCCGTCGCGGGGCAGGGGGCGCAGATACGCAGTATTTT.

The chain has TRBV10-3 and TRBJ2-3; TRBD2 might be the D (5 bases). Trimming removed 2 bases at V and 0 bases at J, with 9 bases between. Per the germline V gene, CDR1 is ENHRY and CDR2 is SYGVKD. There are 15 residues in the CDR3. For the CDR3, the DNA is TGTGCCATCAGTGAGGACTACCAAAGCACAGATACGCAGTATTTT. It specifies CAISEDYQSTDTQYF.

This sequence joins TRBV6-5 and TRBJ1-5; perhaps TRBD1 as D (5 bases). V was trimmed by 0 bases and J by 4 bases, leaving 13 bases between them. Germline V CDR1 and CDR2: MNHEY, SVGAGI. The CDR3 is 16 amino acids. CDR3 sequence (DNA): TGTGCCAGCAGTTACTCTGGGGCAGGAAAGAATCAGCCCCAGCATTTT. It is translated as CASSYSGAGKNQPQHF.

The chain combines TRBV2 with TRBJ1-3; a possible D gene is TRBD1 (5 bases). This CDR3 region has 15 residues. The germline V gene has CDR1 SNHLY and CDR2 FYNNEI. V lost 10 bases to trimming and J lost 0 bases, with 16 bases between them. CDR3 DNA: TGTGCCACTCAACAACAGGCTTACTCTGGAAACACCATATATTTT. Encoded protein: CATQQQAYSGNTIYF. The variable domain in full, completed from reference TRBV2 and TRBJ1-3, reads EPEVTQTPSHQVTQMGQEVILRCVPISNHLYFYWYRQILGQKVEFLVSFYNNEISEKSEIFDDQFSVERPDGSNFTLKIRSTKLEDSAMYFCATQQQAYSGNTIYFGEGSWLTVV.

This rearrangement joins TRBV6-1 to TRBJ1-2; D remains unclear. V was shortened by 2 bases and J by 7 bases, with 11 bases between the two germline ends. The CDR3 has 13 amino acids. Germline V lookup: CDR1 MNHNS, CDR2 SASEGT. The CDR3 sequence: CASSENLGVGYTF. The CDR3 DNA reads as TGTGCCAGCAGTGAAAACCTCGGGGTTGGCTACACCTTC.

This clone has only a few counts. This chain joins TRBV6-5 and TRBJ1-6; maybe TRBD1 (5 bases). CDR3 length equals 12 residues. The V gene's germline CDR1 is MNHEY and CDR2 SVGAGI. The V end was cut by 5 bases, the J end by 9 bases, with 8 bases between. CDR3 region: CASSRTGSPLHF. Here the CDR3 DNA reads TGTGCCAGCAGTCGCACAGGTTCACCCCTCCACTTT.

The chain carries TRBV29-1 and TRBJ1-2; a weak D match, TRBD1 (6 bases). V was trimmed by 7 bases and J by 2 bases, leaving 8 bases between them. The CDR3 is 11 amino acids. The germline V gene encodes CDR1 SQVTM and CDR2 ANQGSEA. The CDR3 sequence is CSAGQNYGYTF. CDR3 in DNA: TGCAGCGCTGGACAGAACTATGGCTACACCTTC.

This chain joins TRBV6-2 or TRBV6-3 and TRBJ1-2, with 9 bases aligning to TRBD1. CDR3 length equals 16 residues. The V and J ends lost 5 bases and 5 bases, in that order; junction bases with no gene match: 12. Germline loops: CDR1 MNHEY, CDR2 SVGEGT. The chain's CDR3 is CASSNTKTGTGYGYTF. DNA for the CDR3: TGTGCCAGCAGTAACACAAAAACCGGGACAGGGTATGGCTACACCTTC.

This clone occurred once. The gene calls are TRBV4-1 and TRBJ2-1, with D perhaps TRBD1 (6 bases). The CDR3 is 15 amino acids. Germline V gene sequence: CDR1 MGHRA, CDR2 YSYEKL. Trimming pared 8 bases from V and 5 bases from J, leaving 19 bases between. CDR3 nucleotides: TGCGCCAGCGGGGACATCATCGGGGCCAACAATGAGCAGTTCTTC. It yields the protein CASGDIIGANNEQFF.

The chain uses TRBV5-1 and TRBJ1-3; D not resolved. This CDR3 comprises 15 residues. Germline assignment: CDR1 SGHRS and CDR2 YFSETQ. V shed 0 bases and J shed 0 bases, with 7 bases lying between them. The CDR3 DNA reads as TGCGCCAGCAGCTTGGGCGAGGTCTCTGGAAACACCATATATTTT. It yields the protein CASSLGEVSGNTIYF.

The gene calls are TRBV6-6 and TRBJ2-3; 9 bases map to TRBD1. V lost 1 base, J lost 5 bases, and 7 bases stayed unmatched. The CDR3 covers 16 residues. CDR1 is MNHNY and CDR2 is SVGAGI in the germline V gene (reference sequence). DNA of the CDR3: TGTGCCAGCAGTTACTTAGGGGACAGGGCGGGAGATACGCAGTATTTT. Translating gives CASSYLGDRAGDTQYF.